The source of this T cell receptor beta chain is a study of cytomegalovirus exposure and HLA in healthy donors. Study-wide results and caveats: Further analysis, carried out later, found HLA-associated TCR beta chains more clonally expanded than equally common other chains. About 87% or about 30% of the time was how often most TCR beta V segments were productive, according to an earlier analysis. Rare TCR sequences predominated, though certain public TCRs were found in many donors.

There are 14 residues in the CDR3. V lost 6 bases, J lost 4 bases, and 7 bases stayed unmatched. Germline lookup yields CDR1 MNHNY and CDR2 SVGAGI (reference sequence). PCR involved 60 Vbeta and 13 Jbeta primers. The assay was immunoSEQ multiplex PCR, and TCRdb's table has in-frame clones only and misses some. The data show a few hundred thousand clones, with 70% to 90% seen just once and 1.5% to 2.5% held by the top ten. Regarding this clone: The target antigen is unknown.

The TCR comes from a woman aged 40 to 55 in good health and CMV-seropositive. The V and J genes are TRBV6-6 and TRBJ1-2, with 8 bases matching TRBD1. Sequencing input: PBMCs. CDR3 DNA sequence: TGTGCCAGCAGATCCGGACAGGGCCTCTATGGCTACACCTTC. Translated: CASRSGQGLYGYTF.